This is a list of T cell receptor beta chains from one sample in a study of OX40 agonist ivuxolimab in advanced cancers. Generated by immunoSEQ multiplex PCR, the TCRdb table keeps only in-frame clones and is missing some. Among over 40,000 clones listed, roughly 80% were seen once. The material sequenced was CD4+ or CD8+ T cells sorted from blood, taken in a trial of the OX40 agonist ivuxolimab. All receptors derive from an adult with an advanced solid tumor such as melanoma, head and neck, liver or kidney cancer. The CDR3 runs from the conserved cysteine through the conserved F or W. The D gene is left open where the match is weak. Size values are once, few and many counts, or a class for expanded clones, and some rows have none.

D gene	V gene	CDR3 length	clone size	J gene	CDR3 DNA	CDR3 protein
.	TRBV4-3	16	.	TRBJ2-6	TGCGCCAGCAGCCAAGGCCTAGGGAGCGGGGCCAACGTCCTGACTTTC	CASSQGLGSGANVLTF
TRBD2	TRBV5-6	17	few	TRBJ2-7	TGTGCCAGCAGCCGCCGACTAGCGGAGCCAGAACTCTACGAGCAGTACTTC	CASSRRLAEPELYEQYF
TRBD2	TRBV11-3	15	.	TRBJ2-5	TGTGCCAGCAGCTCTCGGACTAGCGGGGGAGCGACCCAGTACTTC	CASSSRTSGGATQYF
.	TRBV4-1	14	.	TRBJ1-2	TGCGCCAGCAGCAAACAGGTGACTAACTATGGCTACACCTTC	CASSKQVTNYGYTF
.	TRBV4-1	14	.	TRBJ2-5	TGCGCCAGCAGCCAAGCGCGGGAAGGTGAGACCCAGTACTTC	CASSQAREGETQYF
.	TRBV10-3	12	.	TRBJ1-2	TGTGCCTTTTCGGCAGGCAACTATGGCTACACCTTC	CAFSAGNYGYTF
.	TRBV11-2	10	.	TRBJ1-1	TGTGCCAGCACATGGTTCGGAGCTTTCTTT	CASTWFGAFF
TRBD2	TRBV29-1	14	.	TRBJ2-3	TGCAGCGTTGGTGGACTAGCGGGCATGGATACGCAGTATTTT	CSVGGLAGMDTQYF
.	TRBV11-3	15	.	TRBJ2-2	TGTGCCAGCAGCGCGCGGTCGGGAGCCACCGGGGAGCTGTTTTTT	CASSARSGATGELFF
TRBD1	TRBV6-6	14	once	TRBJ1-6	TGTGCCAGCAGTTCGACAGGGGATAATTCACCCCTCCACTTT	CASSSTGDNSPLHF
.	TRBV6-1	17	once	TRBJ1-2	TGTGCCAGCAGTGAGGGCTCCCGGGCAGGGGCCCCCTATGGCTACACCTTC	CASSEGSRAGAPYGYTF
TRBD1	TRBV7-9	16	.	TRBJ1-4	TGTGCCAGCAGCTGGGGGACAGGAGGATCTAATGAAAAACTGTTTTTT	CASSWGTGGSNEKLFF
.	TRBV5-5	11	.	TRBJ1-6	TGTGCCAGCAGCTTGCCGGGGACCCTCCACTTT	CASSLPGTLHF
TRBD1	TRBV2	14	.	TRBJ1-2	TGTGCCAGCAGTGAAATGACAGGGGGAAGTGGCTACACCTTC	CASSEMTGGSGYTF
.	TRBV2	14	.	TRBJ2-7	TGTGCCAGCAGTGAAGCGCTTATATCGGGGGAGCAGTACTTC	CASSEALISGEQYF
TRBD2	TRBV9	14	once	TRBJ2-5	TGTGCCAGCAGCGTAGGTAGCGGGGGGGAGACCCAGTACTTC	CASSVGSGGETQYF
TRBD2	TRBV29-1	13	few	TRBJ2-3	TGCAGCGTTGAAGATGGGAGGGCAGATACGCAGTATTTT	CSVEDGRADTQYF
.	TRBV6-1	16	few	TRBJ1-3	TGTGCCAGCAGTGAACGGCAGATGCACTCTGGAAACACCATATATTTT	CASSERQMHSGNTIYF
.	TRBV28	13	.	TRBJ1-2	TGTGCCAGCAGTCCCCCGACAAACTACCTTCCCACCTTC	CASSPPTNYLPTF
.	TRBV5-4	15	.	TRBJ2-6	TGTGCCAGCAGCCTACAGGGTTCTGGGGCCAACGTCCTGACTTTC	CASSLQGSGANVLTF
.	TRBV25-1	14	.	TRBJ1-3	TGTGCCAGCAGTGAAGAGAGGACTGGAAACACCATATATTTT	CASSEERTGNTIYF
.	TRBV5-4	16	.	TRBJ1-1	TGTGCCAGCAGCTCGAATGGCGGGGGAGGGAACACTGAAGCTTTCTTT	CASSSNGGGGNTEAFF
.	TRBV11-2	12	.	TRBJ2-3	TGTGCCAGCAGCCAGACTGCAGATACGCAGTATTTT	CASSQTADTQYF
TRBD2	TRBV7-2	14	few	TRBJ2-5	TGTGCCAGCAGCTTCCAGCGGGGACAAGAGACCCAGTACTTC	CASSFQRGQETQYF
TRBD1	TRBV19	15	few	TRBJ1-2	TGTGCCAGTAGCCACGACAGGGTTCCTAACTATGGCTACACCTTC	CASSHDRVPNYGYTF
TRBD2	TRBV4-3	18	.	TRBJ2-1	TGCGCCAGCAGCCAAGATCTTGGGTCCAGCGGGGGGTGGGGTGAGCAGTTCTTC	CASSQDLGSSGGWGEQFF
TRBD2	TRBV6-7	18	.	TRBJ2-2	TGTGCCAGCATTTTCCGGACTAGCGGGGGGCCATACACCGGGGAGCTGTTTTTT	CASIFRTSGGPYTGELFF
.	TRBV7-3	15	.	TRBJ2-2	TGTGCCAGCAGCTTAACACCGACCCACACCGGGGAGCTGTTTTTT	CASSLTPTHTGELFF
.	TRBV10-1	13	.	TRBJ2-5	TGCGCCAGCAGTGGGACTGCCCAAGAGACCCAGTACTTC	CASSGTAQETQYF
TRBD1	TRBV2	14	once	TRBJ2-7	TGTGCCAGCACCAAAGACAGGGGGGGATACGAGCAGTACTTC	CASTKDRGGYEQYF
.	TRBV19	15	.	TRBJ1-2	TGTGCCAGTACGGACAGACTTCTGACTAACTATGGCTACACCTTC	CASTDRLLTNYGYTF
.	TRBV7-9	15	.	TRBJ2-3	TGTGCCAGCAGCTTAAGGGGCGGGGTGACAGATACGCAGTATTTT	CASSLRGGVTDTQYF
.	TRBV5-6	15	.	TRBJ2-7	TGTGCCAGCAGACTTCGCAGGGACAACTCCTACGAGCAGTACTTC	CASRLRRDNSYEQYF
TRBD1	TRBV7-9	14	.	TRBJ2-3	TGTGCCAGCAGTCCCGGGACAGGGGGGGCCACGCAGTATTTT	CASSPGTGGATQYF
.	TRBV2	16	.	TRBJ2-5	TGTGCCAGCAGTGGGCGTGGGGGGGCCTACCAAGAGACCCAGTACTTC	CASSGRGGAYQETQYF
.	TRBV7-9	16	once	TRBJ2-6	TGTGCCAGCAGCTTTTCCGTTAGCTCTGGGGCCAACGTCCTGACTTTC	CASSFSVSSGANVLTF
.	TRBV10-3	14	.	TRBJ2-7	TGTGCCATCAGTGAGTCAGCCATAGGCTACGAGCAGTACTTC	CAISESAIGYEQYF
TRBD1	TRBV7-2	13	.	TRBJ1-1	TGTGCCAGTGGGTCGGGGACAGTCCTAGTGGCTTTCTTT	CASGSGTVLVAFF
TRBD2	TRBV2	13	.	TRBJ2-5	TGTGCCAGCAGTCGTGGACTAGCGGAGACCCAGTACTTC	CASSRGLAETQYF
.	TRBV15	14	.	TRBJ1-1	TGTGCCACCAGCAGAGATGAGGCGCCAGCAGCGGCTTTCTTT	CATSRDEAPAAAFF
.	TRBV9	16	.	TRBJ2-1	TGTGCCAGCAGCGTAGGTGGACGCCGCGGATACAATGAGCAGTTCTTC	CASSVGGRRGYNEQFF
TRBD1	TRBV19	15	.	TRBJ2-3	TGTGCCAGTAGTGACCCAGGGGGCCTCACAGATACGCAGTATTTT	CASSDPGGLTDTQYF